The rows below give T cell receptor beta chains drawn from one sample of a study of T cells after yellow fever vaccination. Via MiXCR, TCRdb re-called the 5' RACE reads, giving one row per CDR3 protein. In the table there are some 160,000 distinct CDR3 sequences, under 7.5% of which are singletons. Sequencing used CD4+ T cells sorted from PBMCs, obtained about 5 days after the first yellow fever vaccination. The receptors were sampled from a man aged 18 to 35 who received the YFV17D yellow fever vaccine. CDR3s include the opening cysteine and the closing phenylalanine or tryptophan. The D gene is left open where the match is weak. Clone size is given for some rows only: seen once, a few or many times, or a class if the clone is expanded.

TRBJ2-5	TRBV3-1	-	16	few	CASSRGAWGGPETQYF	TGTGCCAGCAGCCGCGGGGCGTGGGGGGGCCCTGAGACCCAGTACTTC
TRBJ2-2	TRBV7-9	-	14	-	CASSVGLHTGELFF	TGTGCCAGCAGCGTCGGGCTCCACACCGGGGAGCTGTTTTTT
TRBJ2-1	TRBV24-1	-	13	many	CATSDSGGYEQFF	TGTGCCACCAGTGATTCGGGGGGCTATGAGCAGTTCTTC
TRBJ2-1	TRBV5-1	-	12	many	CASSLNRHEQFF	TGCGCCAGCAGCTTGAACAGACATGAGCAGTTCTTC
TRBJ2-3	TRBV6-1	-	12	many	CASRESTDTQYF	TGTGCCAGCAGGGAGAGCACAGATACGCAGTATTTT
TRBJ1-5	TRBV20-1	-	13	many	CSARWGSNQPQHF	TGCAGTGCTAGATGGGGTTCTAATCAGCCCCAGCATTTT
TRBJ1-2	TRBV6-1	-	12	-	CASSVWGLGYTF	TGTGCCAGCAGTGTTTGGGGGTTGGGCTACACCTTC
TRBJ1-1	TRBV4-3	-	13	many	CASSRAFDTEAFF	TGCGCCAGCAGCCGAGCATTTGACACTGAAGCTTTCTTT
TRBJ1-1	TRBV7-9	TRBD1	15	many	CASSLQGQGGTEAFF	TGTGCCAGCAGCCTCCAGGGACAGGGTGGAACTGAAGCTTTCTTT
TRBJ2-1	TRBV5-1	TRBD2	17	many	CASSRPAGGSSYNEQFF	TGCGCCAGCAGCCGACCAGCGGGGGGGAGCTCCTACAATGAGCAGTTCTTC
TRBJ2-1	TRBV12-3/TRBV12-4	-	13	few	CASSPRVPGEQFF	TGTGCCAGCAGTCCTAGGGTACCGGGGGAGCAGTTCTTC
TRBJ1-5	TRBV12-3/TRBV12-4	TRBD1	17	few	CASRPGTGSLSNQPQHF	TGTGCCAGCAGACCCGGGACAGGGTCCCTTAGCAATCAGCCCCAGCATTTT
TRBJ2-5	TRBV12-3/TRBV12-4	TRBD1	14	many	CASSEDRAQETQYF	TGTGCCAGCAGTGAGGACAGGGCTCAAGAGACCCAGTACTTC
TRBJ2-2	TRBV7-2	TRBD2	18	many	CASSLGARLAENTGELFF	TGTGCCAGCAGCTTAGGCGCGCGGCTAGCGGAGAACACCGGGGAGCTGTTTTTT
TRBJ2-7	TRBV4-2	-	14	-	CASSPPGLSYEQYF	TGTGCCAGCAGCCCCCCTGGCCTCTCCTACGAGCAGTACTTC
TRBJ2-5	TRBV7-2	-	14	many	CASSLHGGPVTQYF	TGTGCCAGCAGCTTACACGGGGGGCCTGTGACCCAGTACTTC
TRBJ2-7	TRBV5-1	-	17	many	CASSLDRLLPNTYEQYF	TGCGCCAGCAGCCTGGACAGACTCCTACCGAATACCTACGAGCAGTACTTC
TRBJ1-2	TRBV7-8	TRBD1	14	-	CASSLDPQGNGYTF	TGTGCCAGCAGCTTAGATCCACAGGGGAATGGCTACACCTTC
TRBJ2-5	TRBV20-1	TRBD2	15	-	CSARDRRGGWETQYF	TGCAGTGCTAGAGATAGGCGGGGGGGCTGGGAGACCCAGTACTTC
TRBJ2-5	TRBV12-3/TRBV12-4	TRBD1	13	many	CASTRTGKETQYF	TGTGCCAGCACAAGGACAGGGAAAGAGACCCAGTACTTC
TRBJ1-2	TRBV5-1	TRBD1	15	-	CASSFRQGTNYGYTF	TGCGCCAGCAGCTTCCGACAGGGGACTAACTATGGCTACACCTTC
TRBJ2-1	TRBV10-3	TRBD1	15	few	CAISAPGQGVDEQFF	TGTGCCATCAGTGCGCCGGGACAGGGGGTCGATGAGCAGTTCTTC
TRBJ2-5	TRBV27	-	13	-	CASSLTPPETQYF	TGTGCCAGCAGTTTGACCCCACCGGAGACCCAGTACTTC
TRBJ2-3	TRBV4-3	-	15	many	CASSLGTPTRYTQYF	TGCGCCAGCAGCCTCGGGACCCCAACAAGGTATACGCAGTATTTT
TRBJ2-1	TRBV20-1	-	15	many	CSARDRGTTDNEQFF	TGCAGTGCTAGAGATCGGGGCACGACAGACAATGAGCAGTTCTTC
TRBJ2-7	TRBV29-1	TRBD1	13	many	CSAGGDRRYEQYF	TGCAGCGCTGGCGGGGACAGGCGCTACGAGCAGTACTTC
TRBJ1-2	TRBV20-1	-	14	-	CSASGTPGHHGYTF	TGCAGTGCTAGCGGGACCCCTGGACATCATGGCTACACCTTC
TRBJ2-5	TRBV3-1	-	14	many	CASSPGQVGETQYF	TGTGCCAGCAGCCCGGGACAAGTAGGAGAGACCCAGTACTTC
TRBJ1-6	TRBV5-1	TRBD1	15	many	CASSPRTGANSPLHF	TGCGCCAGCAGCCCCAGGACAGGGGCTAATTCACCCCTCCACTTT
TRBJ2-7	TRBV20-1	TRBD2	16	-	CSATGTSGRNSYEQYF	TGCAGTGCTACGGGGACTAGCGGTAGGAACTCCTACGAGCAGTACTTC
TRBJ1-2	TRBV29-1	-	15	-	CSVCTALGLNYGYTF	TGCAGCGTTTGTACGGCCTTAGGGCTTAACTATGGCTACACCTTC
TRBJ1-5	TRBV18	TRBD1	15	few	CASSRNSGTAQPQHF	TGTGCCAGCTCACGAAACTCCGGGACAGCTCAGCCCCAGCATTTT
TRBJ2-5	TRBV5-4	TRBD2	14	few	CASSPSGGKETQYF	TGTGCCAGCAGCCCTAGCGGGGGGAAAGAGACCCAGTACTTC
TRBJ2-3	TRBV5-1	TRBD1	14	many	CASSTGQVTDTQYF	TGCGCCAGCAGCACGGGACAGGTCACAGATACGCAGTATTTT
TRBJ2-1	TRBV19	-	15	few	CASSIEGYDTNEQFF	TGTGCCAGTAGTATAGAGGGCTACGACACAAATGAGCAGTTCTTC
TRBJ2-3	TRBV3-1	-	15	many	CASSQGARYADTQYF	TGTGCCAGCAGCCAAGGGGCTAGATATGCAGATACGCAGTATTTT
TRBJ2-3	TRBV30	TRBD2	15	many	CAWSETSGGTDTQYF	TGTGCCTGGAGTGAAACTAGCGGGGGCACAGATACGCAGTATTTT
TRBJ1-2	TRBV5-1	TRBD1	16	-	CASSLDRPGQGNRYTF	TGCGCCAGCAGCTTGGATCGCCCGGGACAGGGGAACCGCTACACCTTC
TRBJ1-4	TRBV7-9	TRBD1	15	few	CASSLNRGGNEKLFF	TGTGCCAGCAGCTTAAACAGGGGAGGGAATGAAAAACTGTTTTTT
TRBJ2-1	TRBV18	-	15	many	CASSPPSGYYNEQFF	TGTGCCAGCTCACCACCTAGCGGTTACTACAATGAGCAGTTCTTC
TRBJ1-2	TRBV19	-	15	few	CASSPTTGDAYGYTF	TGTGCCAGTAGCCCGACGACCGGGGATGCATATGGCTACACCTTC
TRBJ1-6	TRBV5-6	-	15	many	CASSRRDTYNSPLHF	TGTGCCAGCAGTCGCCGGGACACATATAATTCACCCCTCCACTTT
TRBJ2-5	TRBV7-2	-	16	many	CASSPNPRGLMETQYF	TGTGCCAGCAGCCCTAACCCACGGGGACTCATGGAGACCCAGTACTTC
TRBJ1-5	TRBV6-6	TRBD1	14	many	CASSGTGSYQPQHF	TGTGCCAGCAGTGGGACAGGGTCCTATCAGCCCCAGCATTTT
TRBJ2-6	TRBV28	-	11	many	CAARGANVLTF	TGTGCCGCGAGGGGGGCCAACGTCCTGACTTTC
TRBJ2-2	TRBV5-1	-	17	few	CASSLAIGTLNTGELFF	TGCGCCAGCAGCTTGGCAATAGGTACCTTGAACACCGGGGAGCTGTTTTTT
TRBJ1-4	TRBV12-3/TRBV12-4	TRBD1	15	few	CASSRGQGTNEKLFF	TGTGCCAGCAGCCGAGGACAGGGCACTAATGAAAAACTGTTTTTT
TRBJ2-3	TRBV20-1	TRBD2	16	few	CSAGDGFAGVGDTQYF	TGCAGTGCTGGGGATGGATTTGCGGGGGTGGGAGATACGCAGTATTTT
TRBJ1-1	TRBV18	-	14	few	CASSPQGLNTEAFF	TGTGCCAGCTCACCCCAGGGACTTAACACTGAAGCTTTCTTT
TRBJ2-2	TRBV10-2	TRBD2	17	-	CASSGTSGGAIAGELFF	TGCGCCAGCAGCGGGACTAGCGGGGGGGCCATCGCCGGGGAGCTGTTTTTT
TRBJ2-1	TRBV4-1	-	17	many	CASSPGGRGSSYNEQFF	TGCGCCAGCAGCCCCGGGGGGCGGGGGAGCTCCTACAATGAGCAGTTCTTC
TRBJ2-7	TRBV12-3/TRBV12-4	-	11	few	CASSSGREQYF	TGTGCCAGCAGTTCCGGGCGCGAGCAGTACTTC
TRBJ2-5	TRBV11-2	TRBD2	18	many	CASSLVPGRAGYQETQYF	TGTGCCAGCAGCTTAGTTCCCGGGAGAGCGGGGTACCAAGAGACCCAGTACTTC